What follows is one TCR beta chain and its context. Germline-derived CDR1 and CDR2 are SGHDN and FVKESK. This CDR3 spans 15 amino acids. V shed 1 base and J shed 2 bases, with 11 bases lying between them. This record comes from a study of blood T cell repertoires in COVID-19. Background on the study: The United States, Italy and Spain were the sources of the acute and convalescent COVID-19 samples. From T cells, B-cell-depleted T cells, or PBMCs came the material, which was cDNA or gDNA.

The authors' processing: It was from reference gene primer amplification that nucleated cell counts were estimated. Generated by immunoSEQ multiplex PCR, the TCRdb table keeps only in-frame clones and is missing some. The V and J calls and clone size are taken from that table; D and trimming were inferred from the DNA. Among 200,000 to 250,000 clones, around 90% were seen once, and the ten largest hold more than 6.5%. Sequenced material: peripheral blood. V gene TRBV14 combines with J gene TRBJ1-2; no reliable D call. This TCR came from a woman between 65 and 79 years old with active or convalescent COVID-19. Here the CDR3 reads CASSQAGVPNYGYTF. The DNA for the CDR3 is TGTGCCAGCAGCCAAGCCGGAGTGCCCAACTATGGCTACACCTTC.